This T cell receptor beta chain was documented in a study of metastatic and nonmetastatic thyroid tumors. In regard to this clone: A junction boundary mismatches the germline segment, possibly from a read error.

Thyroid surgery was preceded by no treatment in any patient. The CDR3 extends over 16 amino acids. Germline V gives CDR1 MNHEY, CDR2 SVGAGI. TCRdb re-analyzed the PCR reads through MiXCR. The sample lists roughly 55,000 clones; around 15% were seen once. The source of this sequence is a male donor with papillary thyroid cancer or a benign thyroid nodule (not recorded which). Some clones in this sample may be carry-over from other donors' samples. Input material: blood. The chain has TRBV6-5 and TRBJ2-1, with 7 bases identical to TRBD1. The CDR3 loop is CASRRTGATSHNKQFF. CDR3 nucleotides: TGTGCCAGCAGGAGAACAGGGGCCACCTCCCACAATAAGCAGTTCTTC.